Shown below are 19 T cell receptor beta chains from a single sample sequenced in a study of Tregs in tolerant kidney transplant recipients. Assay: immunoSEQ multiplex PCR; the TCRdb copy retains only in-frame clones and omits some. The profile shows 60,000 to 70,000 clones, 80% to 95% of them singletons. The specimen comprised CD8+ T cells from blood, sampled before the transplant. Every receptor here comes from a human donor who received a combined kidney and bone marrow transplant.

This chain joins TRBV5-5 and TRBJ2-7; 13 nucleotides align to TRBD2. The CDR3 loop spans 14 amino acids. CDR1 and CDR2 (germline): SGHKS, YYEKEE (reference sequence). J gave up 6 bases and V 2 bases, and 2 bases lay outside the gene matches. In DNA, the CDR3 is TGTGCCAGCAGCTTAGGGACTAGCGGGGCCGAGCAGTACTTC. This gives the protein CASSLGTSGAEQYF.

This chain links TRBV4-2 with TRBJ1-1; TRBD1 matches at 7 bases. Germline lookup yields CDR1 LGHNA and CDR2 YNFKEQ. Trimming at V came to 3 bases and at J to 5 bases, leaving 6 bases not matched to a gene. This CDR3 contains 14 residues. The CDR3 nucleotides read TGTGCCAGCAGCCAGGAAAACAGGGGTACTGAAGCTTTCTTT. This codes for CASSQENRGTEAFF.

The CDR3 nucleotides read TGTGCCAGCACGACAGGGCTCACCGGGGAGCTGTTTTTT. Amino acid sequence: CASTTGLTGELFF. The chain has TRBV9 and TRBJ2-2; 7 bases are a match to TRBD1. Germline CDR1 SGDLS, CDR2 YYNGEE. This CDR3 region has 13 residues. V dropped 6 bases and J dropped 4; count of bases not matched to a gene: 3. Based on the CDR3 plus reference TRBV9 and TRBJ2-2, the full variable domain is DSGVTQTPKHLITATGQRVTLRCSPRSGDLSVYWYQQSLDQGLQFLIQYYNGEERAKGNILERFSAQQFPDLHSELNLSSLELGDSALYFCASTTGLTGELFFGEGSRLTVL.

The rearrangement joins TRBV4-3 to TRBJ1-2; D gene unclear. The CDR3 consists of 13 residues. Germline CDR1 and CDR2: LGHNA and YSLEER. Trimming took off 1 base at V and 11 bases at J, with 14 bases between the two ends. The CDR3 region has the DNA TGCGCCAGCAGCCAAGGTGGTACAGACGGATACACCTTC. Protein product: CASSQGGTDGYTF.

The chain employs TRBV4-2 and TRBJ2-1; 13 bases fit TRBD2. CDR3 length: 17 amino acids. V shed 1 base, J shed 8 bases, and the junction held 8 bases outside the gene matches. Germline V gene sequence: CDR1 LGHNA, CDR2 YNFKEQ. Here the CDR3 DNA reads TGTGCCAGCAGCCAAGCCCCGGTCGGACTAGCGGGGGATGAGCAGTTCTTC. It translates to CASSQAPVGLAGDEQFF.

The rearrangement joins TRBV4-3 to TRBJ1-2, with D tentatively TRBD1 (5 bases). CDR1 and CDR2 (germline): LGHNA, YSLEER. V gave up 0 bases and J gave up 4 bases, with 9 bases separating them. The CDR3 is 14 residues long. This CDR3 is CASSQDRELYGYTF. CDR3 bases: TGCGCCAGCAGCCAAGACAGGGAACTCTATGGCTACACCTTC.

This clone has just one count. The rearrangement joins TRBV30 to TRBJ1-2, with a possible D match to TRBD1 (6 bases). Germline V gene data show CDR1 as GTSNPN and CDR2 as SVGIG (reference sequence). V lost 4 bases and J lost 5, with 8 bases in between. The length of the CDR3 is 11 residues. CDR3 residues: CAWMRGYGYTF. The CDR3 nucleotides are TGTGCCTGGATGAGGGGGTATGGCTACACCTTC.

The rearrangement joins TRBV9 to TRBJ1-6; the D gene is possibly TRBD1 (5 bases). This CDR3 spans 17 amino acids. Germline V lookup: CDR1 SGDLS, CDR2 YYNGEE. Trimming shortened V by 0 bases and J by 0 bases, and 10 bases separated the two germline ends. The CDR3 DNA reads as TGTGCCAGCAGCGTAGATGGGGGGATCTCCTATAATTCACCCCTCCACTTT. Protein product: CASSVDGGISYNSPLHF.

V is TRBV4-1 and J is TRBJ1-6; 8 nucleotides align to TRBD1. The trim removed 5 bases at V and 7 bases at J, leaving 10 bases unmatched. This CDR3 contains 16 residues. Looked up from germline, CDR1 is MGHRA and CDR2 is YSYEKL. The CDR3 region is CASSTFGQGGNSPLHF. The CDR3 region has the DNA TGCGCCAGCAGCACCTTCGGACAGGGTGGGAATTCACCCCTCCACTTT.

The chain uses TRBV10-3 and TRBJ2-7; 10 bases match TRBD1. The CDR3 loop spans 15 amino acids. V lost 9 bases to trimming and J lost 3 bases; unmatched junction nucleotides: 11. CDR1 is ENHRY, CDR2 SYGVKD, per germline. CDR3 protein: CAISHGDRGFYEQYF. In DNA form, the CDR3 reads TGTGCCATATCCCATGGGGACAGGGGATTCTACGAGCAGTACTTC.

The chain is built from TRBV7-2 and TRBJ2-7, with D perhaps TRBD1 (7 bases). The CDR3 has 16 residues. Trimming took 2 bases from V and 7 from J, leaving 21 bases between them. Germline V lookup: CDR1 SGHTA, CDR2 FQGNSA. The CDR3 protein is CASSLIGQGGSREQYF. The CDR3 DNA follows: TGTGCCAGCAGCTTAATAGGGCAGGGGGGATCTAGGGAGCAGTACTTC.

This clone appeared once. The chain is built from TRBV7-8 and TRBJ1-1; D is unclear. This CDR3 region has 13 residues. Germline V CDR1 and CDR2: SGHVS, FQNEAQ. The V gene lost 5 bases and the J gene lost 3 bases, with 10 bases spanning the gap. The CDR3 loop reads CASSPGGDTEAFF. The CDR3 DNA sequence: TGTGCCAGCAGCCCGGGCGGGGACACTGAAGCTTTCTTT.

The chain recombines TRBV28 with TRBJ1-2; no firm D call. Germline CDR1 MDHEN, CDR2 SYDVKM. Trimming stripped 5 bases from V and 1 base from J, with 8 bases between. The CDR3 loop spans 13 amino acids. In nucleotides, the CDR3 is TGTGCCAGCAGTGAACCGGGTAACTATGGCTACACCTTC. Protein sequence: CASSEPGNYGYTF.

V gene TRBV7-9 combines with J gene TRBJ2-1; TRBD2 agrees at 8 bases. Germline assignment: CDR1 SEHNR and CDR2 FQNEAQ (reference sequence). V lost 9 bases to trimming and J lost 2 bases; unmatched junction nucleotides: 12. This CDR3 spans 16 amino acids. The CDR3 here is CASLETMGLAYNEQFF. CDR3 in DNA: TGTGCCAGTCTCGAGACAATGGGACTAGCCTACAATGAGCAGTTCTTC.

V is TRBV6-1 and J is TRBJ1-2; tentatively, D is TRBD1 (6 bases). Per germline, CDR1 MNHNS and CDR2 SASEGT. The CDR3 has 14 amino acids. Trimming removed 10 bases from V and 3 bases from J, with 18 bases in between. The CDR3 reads CATWGPLPYYGYTF. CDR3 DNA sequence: TGTGCCACCTGGGGGCCCCTGCCCTACTATGGCTACACCTTC.

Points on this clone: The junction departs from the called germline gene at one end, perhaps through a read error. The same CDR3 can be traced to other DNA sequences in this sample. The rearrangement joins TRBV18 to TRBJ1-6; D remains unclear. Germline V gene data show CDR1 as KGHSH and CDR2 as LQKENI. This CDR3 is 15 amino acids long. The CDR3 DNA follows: TGTGCCAGCTCATCGACCGCGGAATATAATTCCCCCCTCCACTTT. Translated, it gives CASSSTAEYNSPLHF.

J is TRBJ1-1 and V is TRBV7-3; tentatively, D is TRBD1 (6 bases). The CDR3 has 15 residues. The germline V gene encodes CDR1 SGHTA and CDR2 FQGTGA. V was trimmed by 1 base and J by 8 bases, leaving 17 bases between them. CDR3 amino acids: CASSLILVGASEAFF. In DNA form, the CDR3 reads TGTGCCAGCAGCTTAATCCTAGTGGGGGCCTCAGAAGCTTTCTTT.

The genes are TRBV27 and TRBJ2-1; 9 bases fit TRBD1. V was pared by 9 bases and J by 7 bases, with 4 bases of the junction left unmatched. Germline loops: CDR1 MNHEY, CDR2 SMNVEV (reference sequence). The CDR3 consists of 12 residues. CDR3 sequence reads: CASGTGWNEQFF. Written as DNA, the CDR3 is TGTGCCAGTGGGACAGGGTGGAATGAGCAGTTCTTC.

The CDR3 reads CASNPGNSRTEAFF. The CDR3 DNA sequence: TGTGCCAGTAACCCGGGAAACTCTAGGACTGAAGCTTTCTTT. The J gene is TRBJ1-1, the V gene TRBV19; D remains unclear. The CDR3 has 14 residues. Trimming stripped 7 bases from V and 5 bases from J, with 17 bases between. Germline loops: CDR1 LNHDA, CDR2 SQIVND (reference sequence).